The 22 T cell receptor beta chains below all came from one sample that was sequenced in a study of vaccination and CD4 T cells after COVID-19. No antigen has been assigned to these receptors. Cultured CD4+ T cell DNA was sequenced using the Oncomine TCR Beta short-read assay. TCRdb recomputed calls from the PCR reads with MiXCR, one row per CDR3 protein. The sample comprises about 19,000 distinct CDR3 sequences, roughly 50% of which are singletons, and about 9.4% rests with the top ten. Treatment described: roughly 10-day PBMC culture with coronavirus spike peptide pools or control peptides (ViraFEST assay). Here the sequenced sample was CD4+ T cells from blood, cultured in vitro, taken before SARS-CoV-2 vaccination. The receptor set was obtained from a human donor who had recovered from COVID-19.

This clonotype was picked up a small number of times. The chain uses TRBV19 and TRBJ1-5; 8 bases map to TRBD1. This CDR3 has 17 residues. In germline, CDR1 is LNHDA, CDR2 SQIVND (reference sequence). Trimming cost V 3 bases and J 6 bases; bases outside gene matches: 13. For the CDR3, the DNA is TGTGCCAGTAGTATTGGGACAGGATCGGGGCCTGGTCAGCCCCAGCATTTT. Its translation is CASSIGTGSGPGQPQHF.

The rearrangement links TRBV10-1 to TRBJ2-2; 8 bases are shared with TRBD1. Trimming at V came to 4 bases and at J to 5 bases, leaving 6 bases not matched to a gene. In germline, CDR1 is WNHNN, CDR2 SYGVQD (reference sequence). The CDR3 is 15 amino acids. The CDR3 reads CASSGSQGATGELFF. In nucleotides, the CDR3 is TGCGCCAGCAGTGGAAGCCAGGGGGCAACCGGGGAGCTGTTTTTT.

This clonotype was picked up a small number of times. J is TRBJ1-2 and V is TRBV10-2, with TRBD1 identical over 8 bases. The CDR3 spans 16 residues. Trimming took 7 bases from V and 4 from J; bases not matched to a gene: 14. The V gene's germline CDR1 is WSHSY and CDR2 SAAADI. The DNA for the CDR3 is TGCGCCAGCAACCCGGGACAGGCCCTCCGGATCTATGGCTACACCTTC. This gives the protein CASNPGQALRIYGYTF.

V usage is TRBV6-1 and J usage is TRBJ2-7, with 9 nucleotides matching TRBD2. Germline loops: CDR1 MNHNS, CDR2 SASEGT. The CDR3 is 15 residues long. The trim removed 3 bases at V and 4 bases at J, leaving 7 bases unmatched. The CDR3 region is CASSEIAGDRYEQYF. The DNA for the CDR3 is TGTGCCAGCAGTGAGATAGCGGGAGATCGGTACGAGCAGTACTTC.

This clonotype occurred a few times. The V gene is TRBV28, the J gene TRBJ2-7; maybe TRBD2 (5 bases). Germline values: CDR1 MDHEN, CDR2 SYDVKM. Trimming took 6 bases from V and 0 from J, leaving 12 bases between them. This CDR3 region has 14 residues. CDR3 coding DNA: TGTGCCAGCAGACTCCAGCGGAGCTCCTACGAGCAGTACTTC. As protein: CASRLQRSSYEQYF.

The sample holds a few counts of this clonotype. This chain connects TRBV5-1 to TRBJ2-1; 7 bases are shared with TRBD2. The germline V gene encodes CDR1 SGHRS and CDR2 YFSETQ. The V segment lost 6 bases and the J segment 2 bases; nucleotides outside the gene matches: 8. This CDR3 is 15 amino acids long. CDR3 sequence (DNA): TGCGCCAGCAAACCTGGCGGGAGTCCCTACAATGAGCAGTTCTTC. The encoded protein is CASKPGGSPYNEQFF. Drawing the rest from reference TRBV5-1 and TRBJ2-1, the complete variable domain is KAGVTQTPRYLIKTRGQQVTLSCSPISGHRSVSWYQQTPGQGLQFLFEYFSETQRNKGNFPGRFSGRQFSNSRSEMNVSTLELGDSALYLCASKPGGSPYNEQFFGPGTRLTVL.

The chain combines TRBV7-2 with TRBJ2-7; D uncertain. The germline V gene has CDR1 SGHTA and CDR2 FQGNSA. The V end lost 5 bases, the J end lost 10 bases, and 12 bases lay between the germline ends. This CDR3 is built from 11 residues. The chain's CDR3 is CASSPRTKQYF. DNA for the CDR3: TGTGCCAGCAGCCCCCGGACGAAACAGTACTTC.

The rearrangement links TRBV12-3 or TRBV12-4 to TRBJ2-3; D gene unclear. This CDR3 has 16 residues. V lost 1 base and J 1 base, leaving 12 bases between the germline ends. The CDR3 sequence: CASSLEASSGTDTQYF. The CDR3 DNA follows: TGTGCCAGCAGTTTAGAAGCAAGCTCGGGCACAGATACGCAGTATTTT.

The V call is TRBV7-9, the J call TRBJ2-5, with 7 bases identical to TRBD1. V lost 6 bases, J lost 4 bases, and 8 bases stayed unmatched. CDR3 length: 14 amino acids. Germline CDR1 is SEHNR and CDR2 is FQNEAQ (reference sequence). DNA of the CDR3: TGTGCCAGCAGGAAGGACAGGACGGGAGAGACCCAGTACTTC. Its translation is CASRKDRTGETQYF.

This clonotype was detected only a few times. V gene TRBV27 combines with J gene TRBJ2-2; no firm D call. V lost 1 base, J lost 3 bases, and 12 bases lay in between. Germline-derived CDR1 and CDR2 are MNHEY and SMNVEV (reference sequence). This CDR3 contains 16 residues. The chain's CDR3 is CASSLFLGQDTGELFF. CDR3 DNA sequence: TGTGCCAGCAGTTTATTCCTAGGGCAGGACACCGGGGAGCTGTTTTTT.

There are a few counts of this clonotype. The J gene is TRBJ1-2, the V gene TRBV24-1, with a weak D call TRBD1 (6 bases). Germline CDR1 reads KGHDR; CDR2 reads SFDVKD. The CDR3 is made up of 14 amino acids. The V end lost 4 bases, the J end lost 3 bases, and 11 bases lay between the germline ends. The CDR3 nucleotides are TGTGCCACCAGTGACTCCGACAGGTACTATGGCTACACCTTC. It codes for CATSDSDRYYGYTF.

J is TRBJ2-3 and V is TRBV6-2 or TRBV6-3, with a weak D call TRBD2 (5 bases). With 6 bases removed from V and 2 bases from J, the gap between germline ends came to 15 bases. CDR3 length: 15 amino acids. The germline CDR1 and CDR2 sequences are MNHEY and SVGEGT. The CDR3 here is CASRGKDGDTDTQYF. The CDR3 nucleotides read TGTGCCAGCAGGGGGAAGGACGGGGACACAGATACGCAGTATTTT.

The chain carries TRBV29-1 and TRBJ2-3, with TRBD2 matching 11 bases. This CDR3 region has 15 residues. The V gene end was trimmed by 6 bases and the J gene end by 6 bases; junction bases not matched to a gene: 11. The germline CDR1 and CDR2 sequences are SQVTM and ANQGSEA. The chain's CDR3 is CSVPGLAEGVDTQYF. The CDR3 DNA is TGCAGCGTCCCGGGACTAGCGGAGGGAGTGGATACGCAGTATTTT.

This clonotype was detected only a few times. This rearrangement joins TRBV20-1 to TRBJ2-2, with D perhaps matching TRBD2 (6 bases). Trimming removed 2 bases at V and 2 bases at J, with 12 bases between. From germline, CDR1 is DFQATT and CDR2 SNEGSKA (reference sequence). The CDR3 length is 15 residues. DNA for the CDR3: TGCAGTGCTAGAAACCTAGCGAGAAACACCGGGGAGCTGTTTTTT. Its protein product is CSARNLARNTGELFF.

The V call is TRBV5-4, the J call TRBJ2-5; no reliable D call. V shed 0 bases and J shed 1 base, with 13 bases lying between them. CDR1 is SGHNT, CDR2 YYREEE, per germline (reference sequence). This CDR3 is built from 16 residues. The CDR3 here is CASSLGGGSAQETQYF. The CDR3 coding sequence is TGTGCCAGCAGCTTGGGTGGCGGAAGCGCCCAAGAGACCCAGTACTTC.

The CDR3 region is CAISEGINSPLHF. CDR3 sequence (DNA): TGTGCCATCAGTGAGGGAATTAATTCACCCCTCCACTTT. The J gene is TRBJ1-6, the V gene TRBV10-3; D gene unclear. The CDR3 runs to 13 residues. Germline V gene lookup returns CDR1 ENHRY and CDR2 SYGVKD. V lost 2 bases, J lost 6 bases, and 5 bases lay in between.

CDR3 amino acids: CASSVRGRGEQFF. The CDR3 DNA reads TGTGCCAGCAGTGTGAGGGGGAGGGGTGAGCAGTTCTTC. The chain employs TRBV2 and TRBJ2-1, with a weak D call TRBD2 (7 bases). CDR3 length equals 13 residues. V was cut by 4 bases and J by 9 bases, with 13 bases left in between. The germline V gene has CDR1 SNHLY and CDR2 FYNNEI.

Regarding this clonotype: At one boundary the junction diverges from the germline segment, which might be a read error. CDR3 in DNA: TGTGCCGGCAGTGGCCGGGACACGTCACCCCTCCACTTT. This sequence encodes CAGSGRDTSPLHF. The rearrangement uses TRBV6-1 and TRBJ1-6, with a possible D match to TRBD1 (6 bases). The germline CDR1 and CDR2 sequences are MNHNS and SASEGT. CDR3 length: 13 residues.

The chain uses TRBV19 and TRBJ2-5; no clear D. In germline, CDR1 is LNHDA, CDR2 SQIVND (reference sequence). The CDR3 runs to 14 residues. Trimming shortened V by 5 bases and J by 5 bases, and 15 bases separated the two germline ends. The CDR3 sequence is CASSADRTRETQYF. In DNA form, the CDR3 reads TGTGCCAGTAGTGCGGACCGCACGCGGGAGACCCAGTACTTC.

This clonotype is classed as medium-sized. This chain links TRBV6-5 with TRBJ2-7; perhaps TRBD2 as D (5 bases). Germline CDR1 is MNHEY and CDR2 is SVGAGI. This CDR3 comprises 13 residues. Trimming took off 2 bases at V and 9 bases at J, with 14 bases between the two ends. The CDR3 loop reads CASSYASSYGQYF. The CDR3 bases are TGTGCCAGCAGTTACGCTTCTAGCTATGGGCAGTACTTC.

This sequence joins TRBV18 and TRBJ2-5, with D perhaps TRBD2 (5 bases). V was cut by 0 bases and J by 9 bases, with 11 bases left in between. Germline CDR1 reads KGHSH; CDR2 reads LQKENI. The CDR3 has 13 amino acids. This chain's CDR3 is CASSPPPAVAQYF. The DNA for the CDR3 is TGTGCCAGCTCACCACCCCCAGCGGTGGCCCAGTACTTC. The full variable domain, its missing parts supplied by reference TRBV18 and TRBJ2-5, is NAGVMQNPRHLVRRRGQEARLRCSPMKGHSHVYWYRQLPEEGLKFMVYLQKENIIDESGMPKERFSAEFPKEGPSILRIQQVVRGDSAAYFCASSPPPAVAQYFGPGTRLLVL.

V gene TRBV11-2 combines with J gene TRBJ2-2; a possible D gene is TRBD2 (6 bases). This CDR3 contains 16 residues. The V gene lost 5 bases and the J gene lost 5 bases, with 18 bases spanning the gap. In germline, CDR1 is SGHAT, CDR2 FQNNGV. The CDR3 reads CASSVTGLPLTGELFF. For the CDR3, the DNA is TGTGCCAGCAGCGTAACGGGACTCCCGTTGACCGGGGAGCTGTTTTTT.